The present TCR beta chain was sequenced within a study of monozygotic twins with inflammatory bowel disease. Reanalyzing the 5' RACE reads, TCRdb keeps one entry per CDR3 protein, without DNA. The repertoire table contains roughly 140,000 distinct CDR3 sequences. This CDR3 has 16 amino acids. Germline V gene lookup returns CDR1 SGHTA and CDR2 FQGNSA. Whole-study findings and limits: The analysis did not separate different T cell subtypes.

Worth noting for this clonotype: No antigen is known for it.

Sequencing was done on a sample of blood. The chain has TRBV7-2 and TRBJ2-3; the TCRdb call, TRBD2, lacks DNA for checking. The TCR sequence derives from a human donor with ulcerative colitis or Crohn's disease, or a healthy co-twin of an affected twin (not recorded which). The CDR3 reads CASSLWVAGNTDTQYF. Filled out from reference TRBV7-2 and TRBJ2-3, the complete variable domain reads GAGVSQSPSNKVTEKGKDVELRCDPISGHTALYWYRQSLGQGLEFLIYFQGNSAPDKSGLPSDRFSAERTGGSVSTLTIQRTQQEDSAVYLCASSLWVAGNTDTQYFGPGTRLTVL.